This paragraph reports one TCR beta chain. The antigen remains unidentified. Repertoires were generated with immunoSEQ multiplex PCR, while TCRdb's copy carries only in-frame clones and drops some. The data show some 120,000 clones, with around 92% seen just once and roughly 4.5% held by the top ten. The sample belongs to a study of T cell responses to AZD1222 COVID-19 vaccine. V lost 5 bases and J lost 5; bases outside the gene matches: 6. The CDR3 has 14 amino acids. Germline assignment: CDR1 SGHTA and CDR2 FQGNSA. Study-wide results and caveats: The study identified only five to seven AZD1222 recipients as seropositive at baseline. Mostly white British, mostly female donors; authors suggested clonal diversity may be underestimated.

The sample was peripheral blood, taken on day 0 of AZD1222 vaccination. This sequence was found in an adult in good health. This chain links TRBV7-2 with TRBJ2-4; 7 nucleotides agree with TRBD1. For the CDR3, the DNA is TGTGCCAGCAGCCCCGGGACAGTACAAAACATTCAGTACTTC. It yields the protein CASSPGTVQNIQYF.